These 6 T cell receptor beta chains were all obtained from the same sample, sequenced in a study of T cells in tuberculosis. Specified time point: new active TB diagnosis, blood taken before or within 7 days of starting treatment. The data were produced by immunoSEQ multiplex PCR, yet TCRdb's version contains in-frame clones alone and is incomplete. The data hold some 49,000 clones, with roughly 96% observed a single time. Sequenced here: PBMCs, sampled at tuberculosis diagnosis. The receptor source for this set is an adult with tuberculosis.

The V and J genes are TRBV27 and TRBJ2-7; the D gene is possibly TRBD2 (7 bases). Trimming removed 5 bases at V and 4 bases at J, with 15 bases between. Germline V lookup: CDR1 MNHEY, CDR2 SMNVEV (reference sequence). This CDR3 has 14 amino acids. The DNA for the CDR3 is TGTGCCAGCAGTAACCGGGGGGCGAGGTACGAGCAGTACTTC. It specifies CASSNRGARYEQYF.

The CDR3 nucleotides are TGTGCCAGCAGCGTGGACATGAACACTGAAGCTTTCTTT. It codes for CASSVDMNTEAFF. The chain links TRBV5-6 to TRBJ1-1; a weak D match, TRBD1 (5 bases). Germline CDR1 is SGHDT and CDR2 is YYEEEE. This CDR3 spans 13 amino acids. V was pared by 4 bases and J by 0 bases, with 7 bases between.

The chain links TRBV4-1 to TRBJ1-1, with TRBD1 identical over 9 bases. The CDR3 is made up of 14 amino acids. Germline V gene lookup returns CDR1 MGHRA and CDR2 YSYEKL. V was clipped by 4 bases and J by 7 bases; unmatched bases: 7. The CDR3 DNA reads TGCGCCAGCAGCCGAGACAGGGGGTTTCGTGAAGCTTTCTTT. Its protein is CASSRDRGFREAFF.

The genes are TRBV5-1 and TRBJ2-7; no clear D. CDR3 length: 12 amino acids. CDR1 is SGHRS and CDR2 is YFSETQ in the germline V gene. V dropped 1 base and J dropped 1 base, with 3 bases sitting between them. This CDR3 is CASSLPSYEQYF. CDR3 nucleotide sequence: TGCGCCAGCAGCTTGCCGTCCTACGAGCAGTACTTC.

The chain combines TRBV28 with TRBJ2-3; 10 nucleotides agree with TRBD2. Per germline, CDR1 MDHEN and CDR2 SYDVKM. CDR3 size: 16 residues. After removal of 3 bases from V and 6 bases from J, the junction contained 9 bases not matched to a gene. The CDR3 nucleotides read TGTGCCAGCAGTTTCCTAGCGGGAGCCCTGGGGGATACGCAGTATTTT. This codes for CASSFLAGALGDTQYF.

This clone was counted once. The V gene is TRBV14, the J gene TRBJ2-2, with 7 bases fitting TRBD2. There are 16 residues in the CDR3. Per the germline V gene, CDR1 is SGHDN and CDR2 is FVKESK. The ends lost 4 bases at V and 2 bases at J; junction bases unmatched: 7. CDR3 region: CASSPRPGLNTGELFF. CDR3 nucleotides: TGTGCCAGCAGCCCGCGGCCGGGACTAAACACCGGGGAGCTGTTTTTT.